This T cell receptor beta chain is from a study of blood T cell repertoires in COVID-19. Germline CDR1 DFQATT, CDR2 SNEGSKA (reference sequence). V lost 3 bases, J lost 8 bases, and 3 bases stayed unmatched. The CDR3 is 11 amino acids. Per the authors' pipeline: The assay estimated nucleated cells by amplifying reference gene primers. Sequencing was performed with immunoSEQ multiplex PCR; in TCRdb, only in-frame clones are kept and a portion is missing. That table supplies the V and J calls and clone size; D and trimming were determined from the DNA. The sample yields some 230,000 clones, approximately 84% seen once.

The chain employs TRBV20-1 and TRBJ1-2; 7 bases match TRBD1. Material for sequencing was peripheral blood. This clonotype originated in a middle-aged man with acute or convalescent COVID-19. The CDR3 is CSASTGEGYTF. The CDR3 coding sequence is TGCAGTGCTAGCACAGGGGAAGGCTACACCTTC.